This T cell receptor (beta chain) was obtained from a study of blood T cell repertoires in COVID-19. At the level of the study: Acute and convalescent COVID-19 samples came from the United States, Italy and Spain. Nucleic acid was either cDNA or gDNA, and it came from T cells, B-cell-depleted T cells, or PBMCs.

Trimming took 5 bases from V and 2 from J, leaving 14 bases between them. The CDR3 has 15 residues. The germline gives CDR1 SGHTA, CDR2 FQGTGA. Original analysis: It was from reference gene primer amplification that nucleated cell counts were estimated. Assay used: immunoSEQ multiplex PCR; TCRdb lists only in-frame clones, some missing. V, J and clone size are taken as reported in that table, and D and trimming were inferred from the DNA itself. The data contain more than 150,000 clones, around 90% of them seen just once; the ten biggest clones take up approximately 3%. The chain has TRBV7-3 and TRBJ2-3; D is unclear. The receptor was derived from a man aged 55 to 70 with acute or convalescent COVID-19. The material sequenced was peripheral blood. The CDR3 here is CASSPQSVSTDTQYF. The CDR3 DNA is TGTGCCAGCAGCCCTCAAAGCGTATCCACAGATACGCAGTATTTT.